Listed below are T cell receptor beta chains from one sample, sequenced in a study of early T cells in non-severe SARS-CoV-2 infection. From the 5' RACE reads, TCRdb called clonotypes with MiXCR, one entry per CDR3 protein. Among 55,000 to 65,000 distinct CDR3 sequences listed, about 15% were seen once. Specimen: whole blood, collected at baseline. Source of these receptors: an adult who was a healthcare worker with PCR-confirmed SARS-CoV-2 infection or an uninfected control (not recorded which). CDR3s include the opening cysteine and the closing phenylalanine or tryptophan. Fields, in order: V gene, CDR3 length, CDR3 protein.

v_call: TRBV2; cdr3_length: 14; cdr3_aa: CASSEEIGNQPQHF
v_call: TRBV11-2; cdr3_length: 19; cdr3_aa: CASSKRRPWTPSSGNTIYF
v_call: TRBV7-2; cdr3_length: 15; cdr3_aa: CASSAGGIPNQPQHF
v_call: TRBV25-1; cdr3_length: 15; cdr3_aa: CASSHTGPTNEKLFF
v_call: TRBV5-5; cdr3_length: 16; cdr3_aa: CASSLGLAESTDTQYF
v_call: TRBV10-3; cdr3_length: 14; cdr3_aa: CAISRTSGPYEQYF
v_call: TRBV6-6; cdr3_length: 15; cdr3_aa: CASRGTGGYNSPLHF
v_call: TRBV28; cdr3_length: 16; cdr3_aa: CASSGDPGSRNYGYTF
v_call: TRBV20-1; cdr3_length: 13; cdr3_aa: CSASGSVQYEQYF
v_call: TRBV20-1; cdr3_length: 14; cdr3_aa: CGARDLTSGQAQFF
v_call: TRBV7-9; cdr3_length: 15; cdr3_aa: CASSFSQGAYNEQFF
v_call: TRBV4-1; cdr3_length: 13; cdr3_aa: CASSQVIVETQYF
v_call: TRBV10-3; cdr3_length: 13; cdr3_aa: CAISVGSTDTQYF
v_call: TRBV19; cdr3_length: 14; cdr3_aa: CASATGMGSYEQYF
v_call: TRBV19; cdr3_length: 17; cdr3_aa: CASTRGYDTLMNTEAFF
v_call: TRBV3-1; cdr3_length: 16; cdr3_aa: CASSQGLAGTKETQYF
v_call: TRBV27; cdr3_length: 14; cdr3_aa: CASSPVGVNSPLHF
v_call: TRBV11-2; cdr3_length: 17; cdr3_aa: CASSSPRDSVDAGELFF
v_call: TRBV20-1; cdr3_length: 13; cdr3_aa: CSAPSGGADTQYF
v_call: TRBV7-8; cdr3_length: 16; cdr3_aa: CASSPRRAAGDTEAFF
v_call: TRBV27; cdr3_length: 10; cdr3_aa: CASGLNEQFF
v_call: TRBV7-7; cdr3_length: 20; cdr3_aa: CASSSSGLGRFPRGANVLTF
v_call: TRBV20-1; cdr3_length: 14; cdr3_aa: CSARDSRRSTEAFF
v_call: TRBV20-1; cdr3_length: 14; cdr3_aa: CSARDLAEHNEQFF
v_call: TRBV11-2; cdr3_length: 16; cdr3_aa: CASSGPGVSGANVLTF
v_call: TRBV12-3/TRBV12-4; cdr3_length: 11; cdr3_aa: CASGGENEQFF
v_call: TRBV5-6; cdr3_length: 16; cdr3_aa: CASSSPGQGRSYEQYF
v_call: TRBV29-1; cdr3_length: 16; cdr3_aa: CSVVSASGRGENIQYF
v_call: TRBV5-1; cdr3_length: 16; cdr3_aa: CASSPYRGRVTDTQYF
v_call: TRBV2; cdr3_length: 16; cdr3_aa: CASREEGLRTNEKLFF
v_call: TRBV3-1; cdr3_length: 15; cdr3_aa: CASSPARLSGNTIYF
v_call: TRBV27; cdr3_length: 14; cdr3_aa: CASSETDSTDTQYF
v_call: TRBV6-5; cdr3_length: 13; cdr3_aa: CATRGTGAGEQYF
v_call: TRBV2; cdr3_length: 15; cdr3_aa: CASTGGSSYNSPLHF
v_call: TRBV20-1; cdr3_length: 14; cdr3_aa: CSAGQGAMNTEAFF
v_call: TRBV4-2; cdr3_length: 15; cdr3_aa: CASSQVGSSGNTIYF
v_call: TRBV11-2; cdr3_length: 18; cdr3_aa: CASSPGGLAARSYNEQFF
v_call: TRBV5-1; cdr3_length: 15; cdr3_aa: CASSLARDSQETQYF